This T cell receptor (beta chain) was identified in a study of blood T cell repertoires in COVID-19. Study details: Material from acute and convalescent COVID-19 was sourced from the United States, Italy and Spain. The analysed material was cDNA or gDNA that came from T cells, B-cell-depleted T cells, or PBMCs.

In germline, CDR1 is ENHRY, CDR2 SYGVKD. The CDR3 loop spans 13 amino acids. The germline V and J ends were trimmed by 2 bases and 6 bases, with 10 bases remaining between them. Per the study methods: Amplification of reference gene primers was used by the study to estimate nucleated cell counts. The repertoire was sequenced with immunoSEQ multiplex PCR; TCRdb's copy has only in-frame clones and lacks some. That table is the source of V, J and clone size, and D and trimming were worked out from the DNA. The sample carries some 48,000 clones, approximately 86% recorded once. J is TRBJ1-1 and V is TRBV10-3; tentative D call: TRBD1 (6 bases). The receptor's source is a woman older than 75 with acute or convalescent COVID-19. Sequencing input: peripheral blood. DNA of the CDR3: TGTGCCATCAGTGAGGGGACACCGCCTGAAGCTTTCTTT. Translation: CAISEGTPPEAFF.